The next 17 T cell receptor beta chains were all read from a single sample in a study of graft-versus-host responses after intestinal transplantation. The protocol was immunoSEQ multiplex PCR, while the TCRdb copy is restricted to in-frame clones and leaves out a portion. The sample records around 13,000 clones, 84% being singletons. The sequenced sample was PBMCs, obtained after intestinal transplantation. These TCRs come from a human patient who received an intestinal transplant, so some T cells may come from the graft donor.

The chain joins TRBV9 to TRBJ1-1; D gene ambiguous. Trimming cost V 0 bases and J 1 base, with 10 bases left between them. The CDR3 contains 15 residues. Per germline, CDR1 SGDLS and CDR2 YYNGEE. The DNA for the CDR3 is TGTGCCAGCAGCGTAGCTCCCGGAGGGAACACTGAAGCTTTCTTT. It codes for CASSVAPGGNTEAFF.

The chain links TRBV6-4 to TRBJ1-4; no definite D call. The CDR3 runs to 18 residues. V was cut by 9 bases and J by 0 bases, with 23 bases left in between. Per germline, CDR1 MRHNA and CDR2 SNTAGT. Here the CDR3 DNA reads TGTGCCAGTCTCACGCGTTCTAGGGCGTCGACAACTAATGAAAAACTGTTTTTT. This translates into CASLTRSRASTTNEKLFF.

This clone was seen once. This chain uses TRBV29-1 with TRBJ2-7, with D uncertain. Germline lookup yields CDR1 SQVTM and CDR2 ANQGSEA. The CDR3 spans 12 residues. Trimming stripped 0 bases from V and 5 bases from J, with 8 bases between. CDR3 bases: TGCAGCGTTGAAGATCTCCGGGACGAGCAGTACTTC. Amino acid sequence: CSVEDLRDEQYF.

The chain is built from TRBV19 and TRBJ2-7, with D tentatively TRBD2 (6 bases). Germline CDR1 and CDR2: LNHDA and SQIVND (reference sequence). V gave up 6 bases and J gave up 2 bases, with 11 bases separating them. The CDR3 sequence is 13 residues long. CDR3 in DNA: TGTGCCAGTAGCTCGGGACTTGCCTACGAGCAGTACTTC. Amino acids: CASSSGLAYEQYF.

V is TRBV30 and J is TRBJ2-7; a weak D match, TRBD1 (6 bases). The CDR3 has 14 residues. Trimming removed 4 bases at V and 3 bases at J, with 16 bases between. Germline lookup yields CDR1 GTSNPN and CDR2 SVGIG (reference sequence). The CDR3 loop reads CAWNPDRVGYEQYF. DNA of the CDR3: TGTGCCTGGAACCCGGACAGAGTTGGCTACGAGCAGTACTTC.

The chain uses TRBV19 and TRBJ2-7; D possibly corresponds to TRBD2 (6 bases). Germline loops: CDR1 LNHDA, CDR2 SQIVND (reference sequence). The CDR3 runs to 12 residues. The CDR3: CTILDTGDEQYF. The CDR3 nucleotides read TGTACGATTCTAGATACGGGGGACGAGCAGTACTTC.

This clone was seen once. At one boundary the junction diverges from the germline segment, which might be a read error. The chain uses TRBV30 and TRBJ1-3; no clear D. This CDR3 region has 13 residues. Germline-derived CDR1 and CDR2 are GTSNPN and SVGIG (reference sequence). CDR3 in amino acids: CARSSGYGNTIYF. The CDR3 DNA is TGTGCCCGGAGTTCGGGGTATGGAAACACCATATATTTT. Looking up the rest from reference TRBV30 and TRBJ1-3 gives the full variable domain: SQTIHQWPATLVQPVGSPLSLECTVEGTSNPNLYWYRQAAGRGLQLLFYSVGIGQISSEVPQNLSASRPQDRQFILSSKKLLLSDSGFYLCARSSGYGNTIYFGEGSWLTVV.

The DNA of the CDR3 is TGTGCCAGCAGCTTATTCCGTCTGGGGGCTGCTGAACAAACATCCTACAATGAGCAGTTCTTC. This encodes CASSLFRLGAAEQTSYNEQFF. This sequence joins TRBV13 and TRBJ2-1; a possible D gene is TRBD1 (6 bases). V was pared by 2 bases and J by 1 base, with 27 bases between. Germline V lookup: CDR1 PRHDT, CDR2 FYEKMQ (reference sequence). The CDR3 covers 21 residues. The whole variable domain, remainder taken from reference TRBV13 and TRBJ2-1, is AAGVIQSPRHLIKEKRETATLKCYPIPRHDTVYWYQQGPGQDPQFLISFYEKMQSDKGSIPDRFSAQQFSDYHSELNMSSLELGDSALYFCASSLFRLGAAEQTSYNEQFFGPGTRLTVL.

V gene TRBV18 combines with J gene TRBJ2-3; no reliable D call. V was shortened by 0 bases and J by 0 bases, with 1 base between the two germline ends. This CDR3 is 13 amino acids long. CDR1 is KGHSH and CDR2 is LQKENI in the germline V gene. CDR3: CASSPPSTDTQYF. Here the CDR3 DNA reads TGTGCCAGCTCACCACCGAGCACAGATACGCAGTATTTT.

The chain carries TRBV6-6 and TRBJ1-4, with a possible D match to TRBD1 (5 bases). The CDR3 length is 15 residues. CDR1 MNHNY and CDR2 SVGAGI come from the germline V gene (reference sequence). Deletions cut 7 bases from V and 7 bases from J, with 19 bases between. This CDR3 is CASTSRGQGPEKLFF. The CDR3 bases are TGTGCCAGCACTTCGAGGGGCCAGGGCCCTGAAAAACTGTTTTTT.

The chain joins TRBV5-1 to TRBJ2-5; maybe TRBD1 (5 bases). The V end was cut by 1 base, the J end by 2 bases, with 12 bases between. CDR1 is SGHRS, CDR2 YFSETQ, per germline. This CDR3 spans 15 amino acids. CDR3 loop: CASSLSWGSQETQYF. The CDR3 nucleotides are TGCGCCAGCAGCTTGAGTTGGGGCTCGCAAGAGACCCAGTACTTC.

V gene TRBV28 combines with J gene TRBJ1-5; D is unclear. The CDR3 length is 13 residues. The germline CDR1 and CDR2 sequences are MDHEN and SYDVKM. The germline V and J ends were trimmed by 4 bases and 3 bases, with 7 bases remaining between them. CDR3: CASSSPPNQPQHF. CDR3 DNA: TGTGCCAGCAGTTCCCCCCCCAATCAGCCCCAGCATTTT.

The rearrangement links TRBV6-5 to TRBJ1-1; D remains ambiguous. This CDR3 has 13 amino acids. V lost 5 bases to trimming and J lost 1 base, with 8 bases between them. Germline V gives CDR1 MNHEY, CDR2 SVGAGI. The chain's CDR3 is CASSLTENTEAFF. CDR3 nucleotide sequence: TGTGCCAGCAGTCTTACAGAGAACACTGAAGCTTTCTTT.

The chain carries TRBV5-6 and TRBJ1-6; no definite D call. Trimming left V 0 bases short and J 10 bases short, with 11 bases between. This CDR3 region has 14 residues. Per germline, CDR1 SGHDT and CDR2 YYEEEE. Here the CDR3 DNA reads TGTGCCAGCAGCTTGGTCCGGGGAGGGTCACCCCTCCACTTT. Protein product: CASSLVRGGSPLHF.

This chain uses TRBV5-6 with TRBJ2-7; D call uncertain. CDR1 SGHDT and CDR2 YYEEEE come from the germline V gene. With 0 bases removed from V and 3 bases from J, the gap between germline ends came to 4 bases. The CDR3 extends over 12 amino acids. CDR3 coding DNA: TGTGCCAGCAGCTTGGGGCGCTACGAGCAGTACTTC. Translating it yields CASSLGRYEQYF. Full variable domain (rest looked up from reference TRBV5-6 and TRBJ2-7): DAGVTQSPTHLIKTRGQQVTLRCSPKSGHDTVSWYQQALGQGPQFIFQYYEEEERQRGNFPDRFSGHQFPNYSSELNVNALLLGDSALYLCASSLGRYEQYFGPGTRLTVT.

The chain recombines TRBV14 with TRBJ1-2, with a weak D call TRBD1 (5 bases). Between the trimmed V and J ends, which lost 4 bases and 0 bases, there was a span of 21 bases. The germline V gene has CDR1 SGHDN and CDR2 FVKESK. This CDR3 has 18 amino acids. The CDR3 sequence is CASSRLRGHHQSNYGYTF. CDR3 sequence (DNA): TGTGCCAGCAGCCGATTAAGGGGTCACCACCAGTCTAACTATGGCTACACCTTC.

The gene calls are TRBV6-5 and TRBJ1-5, with D maybe TRBD1 (6 bases). CDR1 MNHEY and CDR2 SVGAGI come from the germline V gene. V was shortened by 7 bases and J by 1 base, with 11 bases between the two germline ends. CDR3 length: 14 residues. For the CDR3, the DNA is TGTGCCAGCAATAGACAGGACAGCAATCAGCCCCAGCATTTT. Its protein product is CASNRQDSNQPQHF.